These T cell receptor beta chains were read from a single sample in a study of glioma-infiltrating T cells. A single record per CDR3 protein comes from TCRdb applying MiXCR to the multiplex PCR reads. This table holds approximately 88,000 distinct CDR3 sequences, under 30% found once. Material for sequencing was glioma tissue, nonneoplastic brain tissue, or PBMCs (not recorded which). Every receptor here comes from a human donor with low-grade glioma or glioblastoma, undergoing nonglioma brain surgery, or in good health (not recorded which). CDR3s include the opening cysteine and the closing phenylalanine or tryptophan. D genes are given only for firm matches. Clone size is given for some rows only: seen once, a few or many times, or a class if the clone is expanded.

TRBJ2-7 many . TRBV28 CASREPGPRLEQYF TGTGCCAGCAGAGAGCCGGGGCCCCGGTTAGAGCAGTACTTC
TRBJ2-1 . . TRBV7-7 CASSLVAKQGEQFF TGTGCCAGCAGCTTAGTAGCGAAGCAAGGCGAGCAGTTCTTC
TRBJ2-5 many . TRBV6-2/TRBV6-3 CASSLRGGQETQYF TGTGCCAGCAGCCTTAGAGGGGGGCAAGAGACCCAGTACTTC
TRBJ2-3 many . TRBV15 CATSRDRPPSTDTQYF TGTGCCACCAGCAGAGACAGACCACCAAGCACAGATACGCAGTATTTT
TRBJ2-7 . . TRBV20-1 CSGRTGASYEQYF TGCAGTGGCCGGACTGGCGCCTCCTACGAGCAGTACTTC
TRBJ2-3 many TRBD2 TRBV5-1 CASSKGLAGDTQYF TGCGCCAGCAGCAAGGGACTAGCGGGAGATACGCAGTATTTT
TRBJ2-3 many TRBD2 TRBV7-8 CASSDEPGLSTDTQYF TGTGCCAGCAGCGACGAGCCGGGACTATCCACAGATACGCAGTATTTT
TRBJ2-3 few . TRBV5-4 CASREGTDRTDTQYF TGTGCCAGCAGAGAGGGGACGGACCGCACAGATACGCAGTATTTT
TRBJ2-7 many . TRBV6-1 CASSYSGETYEQYF TGTGCCAGCAGTTATAGCGGTGAGACCTACGAGCAGTACTTC
TRBJ2-3 many . TRBV4-1 CASSQTGSDTQYF TGCGCCAGCAGCCAAACAGGGTCAGATACGCAGTATTTT
TRBJ2-1 many . TRBV18 CASSPPTAYNEQFF TGTGCCAGCTCACCACCGACGGCTTACAATGAGCAGTTCTTC
TRBJ1-2 many TRBD1 TRBV20-1 CSAPPGQGASGYTF TGCAGTGCTCCTCCGGGACAGGGGGCTTCTGGCTACACCTTC
TRBJ1-3 . . TRBV19 CASSISVRYSGNTIYF TGTGCCAGTAGTATTTCAGTGAGATACTCTGGAAACACCATATATTTT
TRBJ1-2 . . TRBV20-1 CSARGVPGAGYTF TGCAGTGCTAGAGGGGTGCCGGGAGCTGGCTACACCTTC
TRBJ2-1 many . TRBV27 CASSPGLVNNEQFF TGTGCCAGCAGTCCGGGACTCGTAAACAATGAGCAGTTCTTC
TRBJ1-4 many . TRBV3-1 CASSPRVGNEKLFF TGTGCCAGCAGCCCCCGGGTGGGGAATGAAAAACTGTTTTTT
TRBJ2-3 few . TRBV14 CASSRRVGEWSTDTQYF TGTGCCAGCAGCCGGCGCGTGGGAGAGTGGAGCACAGATACGCAGTATTTT
TRBJ1-1 many . TRBV5-4 CASSLLANTEAFF TGTGCCAGCAGCTTATTAGCGAACACTGAAGCTTTCTTT
TRBJ2-1 many TRBD1 TRBV6-6 CASSYSGQGRYNEQFF TGTGCCAGCAGTTACTCGGGACAGGGGCGCTACAATGAGCAGTTCTTC
TRBJ1-1 many TRBD1 TRBV6-2/TRBV6-3 CASSLQGAGTEAFF TGTGCCAGCAGCTTACAGGGGGCGGGCACTGAAGCTTTCTTT
TRBJ2-3 many . TRBV7-9 CASRTSSITDTQYF TGTGCCAGCAGGACTAGTTCCATCACAGATACGCAGTATTTT
TRBJ2-2 . TRBD2 TRBV19 CASSILAGGTGELFF TGTGCCAGTAGTATACTAGCGGGAGGGACCGGGGAGCTGTTTTTT
TRBJ2-5 many TRBD2 TRBV27 CASSLRLAGGPETQYF TGTGCCAGCAGTCTTCGACTAGCGGGGGGCCCAGAGACCCAGTACTTC
TRBJ2-7 . . TRBV19 CASSIRREMYEQYF TGTGCCAGTAGTATAAGGAGAGAGATGTACGAGCAGTACTTC
TRBJ2-1 many . TRBV20-1 CSARDGSSNEQFF TGCAGTGCTAGAGATGGGTCCAGCAATGAGCAGTTCTTC
TRBJ2-1 many TRBD2 TRBV27 CASSHRTSGTRNEQFF TGTGCCAGCAGCCACAGGACTAGCGGGACACGCAATGAGCAGTTCTTC
TRBJ2-6 . . TRBV19 CASSMQQGLVSGANVLTF TGTGCCAGTAGTATGCAGCAGGGCTTAGTCTCTGGGGCCAACGTCCTGACTTTC
TRBJ2-7 . . TRBV4-2 CASSLGAGSYEQYF TGTGCCAGCAGCCTAGGGGCAGGGAGCTACGAGCAGTACTTC
TRBJ1-3 . . TRBV12-3/TRBV12-4 CASSFGLYTIYF TGTGCCAGCAGTTTCGGGCTTTACACCATATATTTT
TRBJ2-3 many TRBD2 TRBV7-9 CASSLGRLAGMNTDTQYF TGTGCCAGCAGCTTAGGGCGACTAGCGGGCATGAACACAGATACGCAGTATTTT
TRBJ2-7 . . TRBV27 CASSAAGFRYEQYF TGTGCCAGCTCAGCTGCAGGGTTCCGATACGAGCAGTACTTC
TRBJ2-7 . TRBD2 TRBV5-1 CASSLGLAGETYEQYF TGCGCCAGCAGCTTGGGTCTAGCGGGGGAAACCTACGAGCAGTACTTC
TRBJ1-1 many TRBD1 TRBV18 CASSRVQGALTEAFF TGTGCCAGCTCACGGGTACAGGGGGCTTTGACTGAAGCTTTCTTT
TRBJ2-7 many . TRBV19 CASSIVGGTYEQYF TGTGCCAGTAGTATAGTTGGGGGTACCTACGAGCAGTACTTC
TRBJ1-6 many TRBD1 TRBV4-1 CASSRDRWNSPLHF TGCGCCAGCAGCCGGGACAGGTGGAATTCACCCCTCCACTTT
TRBJ2-7 many . TRBV6-6 CASSYPPSDEQYF TGTGCCAGCAGTTACCCCCCATCGGACGAGCAGTACTTC
TRBJ2-3 . . TRBV7-6 CASSLEVSWDTQYF TGTGCCAGCAGCTTAGAGGTTAGCTGGGATACGCAGTATTTT
TRBJ1-6 many TRBD1 TRBV12-3/TRBV12-4 CASTRDRLSPLHF TGTGCCAGCACCCGGGACAGGCTTTCACCCCTCCACTTT
TRBJ2-7 . . TRBV4-1 CASSQEIGYEQYF TGCGCCAGCAGCCAAGAAATCGGGTACGAACAGTACTTC
TRBJ1-6 many . TRBV20-1 CSATSELTSPLHF TGCAGTGCTACCTCAGAACTTACTTCACCCCTCCACTTT
TRBJ2-5 many . TRBV7-9 CASSTSDSKSATQYF TGTGCCAGCAGCACTTCGGACAGCAAATCGGCGACCCAGTACTTC
TRBJ1-4 many TRBD1 TRBV3-1 CASRTGGTNEKLFF TGTGCCAGCAGAACAGGGGGAACTAATGAAAAACTGTTTTTT
TRBJ2-7 many . TRBV27 CASSLYNRARGEQYF TGTGCCAGCAGTTTGTATAACAGGGCCCGCGGCGAGCAGTACTTC
TRBJ2-3 few TRBD2 TRBV9 CASSVEGGTSTDTQYF TGTGCCAGCAGCGTAGAGGGAGGGACCAGCACAGATACGCAGTATTTT
TRBJ2-7 many TRBD1 TRBV6-1 CASSRDRAHREQYF TGTGCCAGCAGCCGTGACAGGGCCCATCGAGAGCAGTACTTC
TRBJ2-7 . TRBD2 TRBV18 CAISRTSGGDEQYF TGTGCCATCTCAAGGACTAGCGGGGGGGACGAGCAGTACTTC
TRBJ1-1 . TRBD1 TRBV19 CASSAEGQGYPTEAFF TGTGCCAGTAGTGCGGAAGGACAGGGATATCCCACTGAAGCTTTCTTT
TRBJ1-1 many TRBD1 TRBV5-4 CASSLGAGTANTEAFF TGTGCCAGCAGCTTGGGGGCCGGGACAGCGAACACTGAAGCTTTCTTT
TRBJ1-5 many TRBD1 TRBV6-1 CASRGQGGQPQHF TGTGCCAGCAGGGGACAGGGGGGACAGCCCCAGCATTTT